These 24 T cell receptor beta chains were all obtained from the same sample, sequenced in a study of T cell therapy after organ transplantation. Measured with immunoSEQ multiplex PCR; TCRdb has only the in-frame clones, and not every one. Seen here are 45,000 to 50,000 clones, about 94% observed once, and the top ten hold about 3.1%. Their target antigens are unknown. The sequencing here drew on CD8+ T cells from blood, taken before autologous CMV-specific T cell therapy. These receptors were obtained from a human patient who had received a solid organ transplant and had CMV disease.

The chain joins TRBV15 to TRBJ2-5, with 10 bases that match TRBD2. This CDR3 region has 18 residues. V gave up 0 bases and J gave up 4 bases; unmatched junction bases: 11. Germline assignment: CDR1 LNHNV and CDR2 YYDKDF (reference sequence). This CDR3 reads CATSRDLRGVAGGETQYF. The CDR3 bases are TGTGCCACCAGCAGAGATTTAAGAGGGGTAGCGGGGGGAGAGACCCAGTACTTC.

The genes are TRBV4-2 and TRBJ2-7; 8 bases agree with TRBD2. CDR3 length: 16 residues. Germline V gene sequence: CDR1 LGHNA, CDR2 YNFKEQ. J was trimmed by 0 bases and V by 0 bases; bases with no gene match: 4. In nucleotides, the CDR3 is TGTGCCAGCAGCCAAGATGCGGGGGGCCCCTCCTACGAGCAGTACTTC. Amino acids: CASSQDAGGPSYEQYF.

The chain joins TRBV11-2 to TRBJ1-2; D is ambiguous. The germline V and J ends were trimmed by 5 bases and 3 bases, with 16 bases remaining between them. In germline, CDR1 is SGHAT, CDR2 FQNNGV. This CDR3 is 15 amino acids long. CDR3 residues: CASSQSPRGDYGYTF. The CDR3 bases are TGTGCCAGCAGCCAAAGTCCCCGGGGAGACTATGGCTACACCTTC.

The V call is TRBV2, the J call TRBJ1-4; tentative D call: TRBD1 (6 bases). The CDR3 contains 14 residues. V lost 7 bases and J 3 bases, leaving 12 bases between the germline ends. The germline V gene encodes CDR1 SNHLY and CDR2 FYNNEI. Written as DNA, the CDR3 is TGTGCCAGCATTACGGGGGCGGCTAATGAAAAACTGTTTTTT. Its translation: CASITGAANEKLFF.

The rearrangement joins TRBV27 to TRBJ2-1, with TRBD2 matching 9 bases. There are 17 residues in the CDR3. Germline loops: CDR1 MNHEY, CDR2 SMNVEV (reference sequence). The V segment lost 5 bases and the J segment 5 bases; nucleotides outside the gene matches: 13. The CDR3 reads CASSPQLAGATDNEQFF. For the CDR3, the DNA is TGTGCCAGCAGTCCCCAGTTAGCGGGAGCAACCGACAATGAGCAGTTCTTC.

The rearrangement links TRBV28 to TRBJ1-2; D gene ambiguous. From germline, CDR1 is MDHEN and CDR2 SYDVKM. V shed 4 bases and J shed 4 bases, with 7 bases lying between them. CDR3 size: 12 residues. CDR3 coding DNA: TGTGCCAGCAGTTCGGAGACCTATGGCTACACCTTC. Protein product: CASSSETYGYTF.

The V gene is TRBV25-1, the J gene TRBJ1-2; D uncertain. The CDR3 is 12 amino acids. Trimming stripped 6 bases from V and 7 bases from J, with 12 bases between. From germline, CDR1 is MGHDK and CDR2 SYGVNS. The CDR3 is CASRNPGVGYTF. CDR3 DNA sequence: TGTGCCAGCAGGAATCCCGGGGTTGGCTACACCTTC.

The rearrangement links TRBV19 to TRBJ2-7; tentatively, D is TRBD1 (6 bases). Trimming left V 1 base short and J 2 bases short, with 9 bases between. This CDR3 has 14 amino acids. Germline values: CDR1 LNHDA, CDR2 SQIVND (reference sequence). As DNA, the CDR3 is TGTGCCAGTAGTATAGGACAGGTCCCCTACGAGCAGTACTTC. Translated, it gives CASSIGQVPYEQYF.

The chain combines TRBV6-1 with TRBJ2-5; 13 bases are a match to TRBD2. Per germline, CDR1 MNHNS and CDR2 SASEGT. The CDR3 sequence is 15 residues long. V trimming: 6 bases; J trimming: 4 bases; junction bases outside the gene matches: 5. CDR3 nucleotide sequence: TGTGCCAGCAGACTAGCGGGAGGGCCTGTAGAGACCCAGTACTTC. Its protein is CASRLAGGPVETQYF.

The V and J genes are TRBV6-5 and TRBJ1-1; D not resolved. V lost 0 bases and J lost 6, with 11 bases in between. The V gene's germline CDR1 is MNHEY and CDR2 SVGAGI. The length of the CDR3 is 14 residues. As DNA, the CDR3 is TGTGCCAGCAGTTACTCCTCCCGCGGGCCTGAAGCTTTCTTT. The encoded protein is CASSYSSRGPEAFF.

CDR3 nucleotide sequence: TGTGCCAGCAGTTACTCGGACGGGGCTGAAGCTTTCTTT. It translates to CASSYSDGAEAFF. The J gene is TRBJ1-1, the V gene TRBV6-5; D uncertain. Trimming took off 0 bases at V and 6 bases at J, with 8 bases between the two ends. Germline CDR1 and CDR2: MNHEY and SVGAGI. CDR3 length: 13 residues.

The chain is built from TRBV2 and TRBJ2-3; 10 bases match TRBD2. Germline lookup yields CDR1 SNHLY and CDR2 FYNNEI. CDR3 size: 16 residues. J was trimmed by 3 bases and V by 6 bases; bases with no gene match: 9. CDR3 DNA: TGTGCCAGCAGATCCCTAGCGGGAGATCAGACAGATACGCAGTATTTT. Translation: CASRSLAGDQTDTQYF.

CDR3 in DNA: TGCGCCAGCAGCTCGGGACAGACCTACGAGCAGTACTTC. Translated: CASSSGQTYEQYF. This chain joins TRBV5-1 and TRBJ2-5, with TRBD1 matching 7 bases. The last part of the DNA fits TRBJ2-7 better; the J call may be wrong. Per the germline V gene, CDR1 is SGHRS and CDR2 is YFSETQ. The length of the CDR3 is 13 residues.

The V call is TRBV27, the J call TRBJ1-1; D remains unclear. The CDR3 runs to 12 residues. Deletions cut 5 bases from V and 0 bases from J, with 4 bases between. In germline, CDR1 is MNHEY, CDR2 SMNVEV (reference sequence). Written as DNA, the CDR3 is TGTGCCAGCAGTGGCCTGAACACTGAAGCTTTCTTT. It yields the protein CASSGLNTEAFF.

This clone was seen a single time. The chain couples TRBV4-1 to TRBJ1-3; tentatively, D is TRBD1 (5 bases). CDR3 length equals 15 residues. Germline CDR1 MGHRA, CDR2 YSYEKL. V lost 0 bases and J lost 2, with 8 bases in between. The CDR3 is CASSQDRGAGNTIYF. DNA of the CDR3: TGCGCCAGCAGCCAAGATCGGGGGGCTGGAAACACCATATATTTT.

The genes are TRBV5-4 and TRBJ2-7; D tentatively reads TRBD1 or TRBD2 (5 bases each). V dropped 3 bases and J dropped 3 bases, with 10 bases sitting between them. The CDR3 is made up of 13 amino acids. Germline V lookup: CDR1 SGHNT, CDR2 YYREEE (reference sequence). CDR3 in DNA: TGTGCCAGCAGCTGGGACGGGGACTACGAGCAGTACTTC. Translating gives CASSWDGDYEQYF.

J is TRBJ1-1 and V is TRBV19; D unclear. In germline, CDR1 is LNHDA, CDR2 SQIVND (reference sequence). V gave up 5 bases and J gave up 11 bases, with 18 bases separating them. This CDR3 contains 13 residues. The CDR3 region is CASSPRAMDRAFF. The CDR3 DNA reads TGTGCCAGTAGTCCCCGGGCGATGGACCGGGCTTTCTTT.

The chain recombines TRBV5-1 with TRBJ2-5; D tentatively fits TRBD1 or TRBD2 (5 bases each). V was shortened by 7 bases and J by 4 bases, with 17 bases between the two germline ends. The CDR3 covers 14 residues. The V gene's germline CDR1 is SGHRS and CDR2 YFSETQ. This chain's CDR3 is CASDLGVGAETQYF. The CDR3 nucleotides are TGCGCCAGCGATTTGGGGGTAGGGGCAGAGACCCAGTACTTC.

This clone was counted a single time. The chain has TRBV7-2 and TRBJ2-1, with 11 positions matching TRBD2. Germline V gene lookup returns CDR1 SGHTA and CDR2 FQGNSA. The length of the CDR3 is 16 residues. The V gene end was trimmed by 5 bases and the J gene end by 4 bases; junction bases not matched to a gene: 7. CDR3 sequence: CASSPPGLAAYNEQFF. CDR3 sequence (DNA): TGTGCCAGCAGCCCCCCGGGACTAGCGGCGTACAATGAGCAGTTCTTC.

The chain combines TRBV27 with TRBJ1-2; unclear D gene. Between the trimmed V and J ends, which lost 5 bases and 6 bases, there was a span of 13 bases. The CDR3 sequence is 13 residues long. Per the germline V gene, CDR1 is MNHEY and CDR2 is SMNVEV (reference sequence). The CDR3 region is CASSPVVGHGYTF. CDR3 DNA: TGTGCCAGCAGTCCCGTGGTCGGCCATGGCTACACCTTC.

This chain links TRBV9 with TRBJ2-7; 8 positions agree with TRBD1. The germline CDR1 and CDR2 sequences are SGDLS and YYNGEE. V shed 3 bases and J 2 bases; nucleotides not matched to a gene: 4. The CDR3 is 14 amino acids. In DNA form, the CDR3 reads TGTGCCAGCAGCGGGGGACAGGCCGCCTACGAGCAGTACTTC. Translated: CASSGGQAAYEQYF.

The chain joins TRBV5-1 to TRBJ2-5; no reliable D call. The germline gives CDR1 SGHRS, CDR2 YFSETQ. CDR3 length: 16 residues. V was clipped by 0 bases and J by 2 bases, with 14 bases between them. The CDR3 sequence is CASSLGQTRRQETQYF. The CDR3 bases are TGCGCCAGCAGCTTGGGGCAAACCCGGCGACAAGAGACCCAGTACTTC.

The chain combines TRBV7-2 with TRBJ2-7, with a possible D match to TRBD1 (5 bases). V was clipped by 5 bases and J by 6 bases, with 17 bases between them. This CDR3 comprises 14 residues. CDR1 and CDR2 from the germline V gene are SGHTA and FQGNSA. The CDR3 DNA follows: TGTGCCAGCAGCCCCTATGGGGCTATGTCCGAGCAGTACTTC. Translated, it gives CASSPYGAMSEQYF.

This chain connects TRBV7-9 to TRBJ2-3, with 9 bases fitting TRBD2. The CDR3 runs 15 residues. The V and J ends lost 4 bases and 6 bases, in that order; junction bases with no gene match: 8. CDR1 is SEHNR and CDR2 is FQNEAQ in the germline V gene (reference sequence). DNA of the CDR3: TGTGCCAGCAGCTGGTGGACTAGCGCCATGGATACGCAGTATTTT. This gives the protein CASSWWTSAMDTQYF.